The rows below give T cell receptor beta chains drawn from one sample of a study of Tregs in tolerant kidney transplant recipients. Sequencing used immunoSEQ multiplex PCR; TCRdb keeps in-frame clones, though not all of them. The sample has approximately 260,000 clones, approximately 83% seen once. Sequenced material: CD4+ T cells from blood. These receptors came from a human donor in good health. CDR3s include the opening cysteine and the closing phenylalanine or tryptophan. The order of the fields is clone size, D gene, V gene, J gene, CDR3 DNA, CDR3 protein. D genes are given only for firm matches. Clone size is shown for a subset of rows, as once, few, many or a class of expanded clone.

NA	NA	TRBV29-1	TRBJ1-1	TGCAGCGTTGAACAGGGGCTCGACACTGAAGCTTTCTTT	CSVEQGLDTEAFF
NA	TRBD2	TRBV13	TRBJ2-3	TGTGCCAGCAGCCTGCACCTAGCGGGGGTTAGCACAGATACGCAGTATTTT	CASSLHLAGVSTDTQYF
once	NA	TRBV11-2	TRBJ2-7	TGTGCCAGCAGCCTGGGACCGCTAGCCTACGAGCAGTACTTC	CASSLGPLAYEQYF
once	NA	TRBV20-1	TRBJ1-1	TGCAGTGCCCCGGACTTCGGGGCTTTCTTT	CSAPDFGAFF
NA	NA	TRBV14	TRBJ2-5	TGTGCCAGCAGCCGCCGGGCATCAGAGACCCAGTACTTC	CASSRRASETQYF
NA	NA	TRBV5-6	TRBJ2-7	TGTGCCAGCAGCTTGGGGGGCGGCCCTGGGGCCGCCTACGAGCAGTACTTC	CASSLGGGPGAAYEQYF
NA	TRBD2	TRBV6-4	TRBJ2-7	TGTGCCAGCAGTGAAGCTAGCGGGAGCTACGAGCAGTACTTC	CASSEASGSYEQYF
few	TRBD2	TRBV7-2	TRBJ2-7	TGTGCCAGCAGCGGGACTAGCGGTTCCTACGAGCAGTACTTC	CASSGTSGSYEQYF
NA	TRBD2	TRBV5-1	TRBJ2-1	TGCGCCAGCAGCTTGGATTCTAGCGGGGGATCCTACAATGAGCAGTTCTTC	CASSLDSSGGSYNEQFF
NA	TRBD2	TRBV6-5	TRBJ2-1	TGTGCCAGCAGTTACCAGGGACTAGCGGGAGGCGATGAGCAGTTCTTC	CASSYQGLAGGDEQFF
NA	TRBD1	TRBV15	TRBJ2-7	TGTGCCACCAGCCGCCGACAGGGGGGCTACGAGCAGTACTTC	CATSRRQGGYEQYF
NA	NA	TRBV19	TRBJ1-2	TGTGCCAGTACCCCAAGAGTACAGGCCAGGTATGGCTACACCTTC	CASTPRVQARYGYTF
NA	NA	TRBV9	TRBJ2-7	TGTGCCAGCAGCACCGGGACACTGAATTCCTACGAGCAGTACTTC	CASSTGTLNSYEQYF
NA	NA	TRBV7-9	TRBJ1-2	TGTGCCAGCAGCTTAACGTTCCTAGCTAACTATGGCTACACCTTC	CASSLTFLANYGYTF
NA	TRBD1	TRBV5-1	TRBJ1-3	TGCGCCAGCAGCGGTGGGACAGGGGGAAACACCATATATTTT	CASSGGTGGNTIYF
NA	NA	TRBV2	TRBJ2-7	TGTGCCAGCAATGGGGGCGAGGACTACGAGCAGTACTTC	CASNGGEDYEQYF
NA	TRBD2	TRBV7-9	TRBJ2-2	TGTGCCATTCCGGGACTAGCGGATTTAAACACCGGGGAGCTGTTTTTT	CAIPGLADLNTGELFF
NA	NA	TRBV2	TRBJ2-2	TGTGCCAGCAGTGGTGCGACAGGGAACACCGGGGAGCTGTTTTTT	CASSGATGNTGELFF
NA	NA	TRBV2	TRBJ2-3	TGTGCCAGCAGTCCAGGGTGGGGATCCTATACAGATACGCAGTATTTT	CASSPGWGSYTDTQYF
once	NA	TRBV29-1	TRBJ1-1	TGCAGCGTTGTTGGGACGGTGAACACTGAAGCTTTCTTT	CSVVGTVNTEAFF